The 15 T cell receptor beta chains in this list originate from one sample, sequenced in a study of cytomegalovirus exposure and HLA in healthy donors. Both 60 Vbeta primers and 13 Jbeta primers went into the PCR. Repertoires were generated with immunoSEQ multiplex PCR, while TCRdb's copy carries only in-frame clones and drops some. The table includes more than 60,000 clones, 74% detected once. The sequenced sample was PBMCs. The receptors come from a man aged 35 to 55 in good health and CMV-seropositive.

To note about this clone: At the DNA level, this CDR3 is encoded by other sequences in the same sample as well. The chain carries TRBV4-3 and TRBJ2-5, with 10 positions matching TRBD2. This CDR3 contains 17 residues. V dropped 0 bases and J dropped 5; count of bases not matched to a gene: 9. Germline V lookup: CDR1 LGHNA, CDR2 YSLEER. The CDR3 DNA reads as TGCGCCAGCAGCCAAGACCCAGCGGGGGGGGCTCGGGAGACCCAGTACTTC. The encoded protein is CASSQDPAGGARETQYF.

V is TRBV4-2 and J is TRBJ2-2, with 8 bases fitting TRBD2. The CDR3 covers 17 residues. Trimming removed 0 bases from V and 4 bases from J; junction bases left unmatched: 7. The germline gives CDR1 LGHNA, CDR2 YNFKEQ. CDR3 sequence reads: CASSQDGGGQGTGELFF. In DNA form, the CDR3 reads TGTGCCAGCAGCCAAGACGGGGGGGGCCAGGGCACCGGGGAGCTGTTTTTT.

The genes are TRBV7-9 and TRBJ1-2; the D gene is possibly TRBD1 (6 bases). This CDR3 region has 15 residues. V dropped 4 bases and J dropped 7 bases, with 19 bases sitting between them. CDR1 is SEHNR, CDR2 FQNEAQ, per germline (reference sequence). CDR3 amino acids: CASSSSQGRGAGYTF. CDR3 coding DNA: TGTGCCAGCAGCTCTAGTCAGGGCAGGGGCGCTGGCTACACCTTC.

V is TRBV2 and J is TRBJ2-7; 10 bases agree with TRBD2. CDR1 and CDR2 from the germline V gene are SNHLY and FYNNEI. The ends lost 6 bases at V and 5 bases at J; junction bases unmatched: 13. There are 16 residues in the CDR3. The CDR3 coding sequence is TGTGCCAGCAGCGAGGGGTTAGCGGGAGGTCGCGACGAGCAGTACTTC. This gives the protein CASSEGLAGGRDEQYF.

The rearrangement joins TRBV27 to TRBJ1-4; D might be TRBD1 (5 bases). Germline values: CDR1 MNHEY, CDR2 SMNVEV (reference sequence). V gave up 7 bases and J gave up 8 bases, with 29 bases separating them. The CDR3 totals 18 residues. CDR3 bases: TGTGCCAGCAACCCTTGCAGAGTGTGGGCAGCAGGGAAGGAAAAACTGTTTTTT. Protein sequence: CASNPCRVWAAGKEKLFF.

The chain joins TRBV5-1 to TRBJ2-5; 9 positions agree with TRBD1. V trimming: 0 bases; J trimming: 2 bases; junction bases outside the gene matches: 2. The CDR3 is 15 amino acids. Looked up from germline, CDR1 is SGHRS and CDR2 is YFSETQ. Here the CDR3 reads CASSLVGQGQETQYF. Written as DNA, the CDR3 is TGCGCCAGCAGCTTGGTAGGACAGGGGCAAGAGACCCAGTACTTC. Complete variable domain (other parts from reference TRBV5-1 and TRBJ2-5): KAGVTQTPRYLIKTRGQQVTLSCSPISGHRSVSWYQQTPGQGLQFLFEYFSETQRNKGNFPGRFSGRQFSNSRSEMNVSTLELGDSALYLCASSLVGQGQETQYFGPGTRLLVL.

The CDR3 DNA reads TGTGCCATCAGTTCGGGTAGGGGGGGGAACACAGATACGCAGTATTTT. Protein sequence: CAISSGRGGNTDTQYF. The J gene is TRBJ2-3, the V gene TRBV10-3, with D tentatively TRBD2 (7 bases). This CDR3 spans 16 amino acids. Trimming cost V 5 bases and J 2 bases, with 17 bases left between them. In germline, CDR1 is ENHRY, CDR2 SYGVKD.

The chain combines TRBV5-6 with TRBJ2-7; a weak D match, TRBD1 (5 bases). Germline CDR1 is SGHDT and CDR2 is YYEEEE. The CDR3 length is 13 residues. V was shortened by 4 bases and J by 1 base, with 9 bases between the two germline ends. CDR3: CASSPYRSYEQYF. CDR3 DNA sequence: TGTGCCAGCAGCCCGTACAGGTCCTACGAGCAGTACTTC.

This clone appeared a single time. This rearrangement joins TRBV6-5 to TRBJ1-6, with 10 bases matching TRBD1. CDR1 is MNHEY and CDR2 is SVGAGI in the germline V gene. Trimming took 0 bases from V and 10 from J; bases not matched to a gene: 3. The CDR3 is made up of 15 amino acids. In nucleotides, the CDR3 is TGTGCCAGCAGTTACTCGGGACAGGGGAAATCACCCCTCCACTTT. This gives the protein CASSYSGQGKSPLHF.

The CDR3 loop is CASSERYTSQETQYF. The CDR3 bases are TGTGCCAGCAGTGAAAGGTACACTAGCCAAGAGACCCAGTACTTC. This sequence joins TRBV25-1 and TRBJ2-5; tentatively, D is TRBD2 (5 bases). This CDR3 region has 15 residues. V was trimmed by 2 bases and J by 1 base, leaving 11 bases between them. The germline gives CDR1 MGHDK, CDR2 SYGVNS.

The chain combines TRBV10-3 with TRBJ1-1; no reliable D call. V was clipped by 3 bases and J by 10 bases, with 12 bases between them. The length of the CDR3 is 12 residues. Germline V gene data show CDR1 as ENHRY and CDR2 as SYGVKD. The CDR3 nucleotides are TGTGCCATCAGTGAATCGGACGAGGGAGCTTTCTTT. Its translation: CAISESDEGAFF.

The chain employs TRBV5-1 and TRBJ2-1; 9 bases are shared with TRBD1. CDR1 SGHRS and CDR2 YFSETQ come from the germline V gene. J lost 8 bases, V lost 8 bases, and 14 bases had no gene match. CDR3 length: 15 residues. CDR3 sequence reads: CASTFGTGMDDEQFF. The CDR3 DNA is TGCGCCAGTACCTTCGGGACAGGGATGGACGATGAGCAGTTCTTC.

This chain uses TRBV18 with TRBJ1-5; TRBD1 aligns across 8 bases. V lost 4 bases and J lost 7; bases outside the gene matches: 9. The CDR3 is 15 residues long. Germline V gene data show CDR1 as KGHSH and CDR2 as LQKENI. The CDR3, as DNA: TGTGCCAGCTCACAGTCAGGGGGCTGGGAGCAGCCCCAGCATTTT. This sequence encodes CASSQSGGWEQPQHF.

This chain connects TRBV5-1 to TRBJ2-7; TRBD1 matches at 7 bases. The germline V gene encodes CDR1 SGHRS and CDR2 YFSETQ. V lost 2 bases and J lost 4; bases outside the gene matches: 6. The CDR3 loop spans 14 amino acids. CDR3 nucleotides: TGCGCCAGCAGCTTCACAGGGGCTCAGTACGAGCAGTACTTC. Amino acids: CASSFTGAQYEQYF.

The chain has TRBV30 and TRBJ1-1; 8 bases line up with TRBD1. CDR1 GTSNPN and CDR2 SVGIG come from the germline V gene (reference sequence). CDR3 size: 17 residues. J gave up 0 bases and V 0 bases, and 9 bases lay outside the gene matches. Here the CDR3 DNA reads TGTGCCTGGAGTGTACTTGGTCAGGGGGCTCTGAACACTGAAGCTTTCTTT. It encodes CAWSVLGQGALNTEAFF.